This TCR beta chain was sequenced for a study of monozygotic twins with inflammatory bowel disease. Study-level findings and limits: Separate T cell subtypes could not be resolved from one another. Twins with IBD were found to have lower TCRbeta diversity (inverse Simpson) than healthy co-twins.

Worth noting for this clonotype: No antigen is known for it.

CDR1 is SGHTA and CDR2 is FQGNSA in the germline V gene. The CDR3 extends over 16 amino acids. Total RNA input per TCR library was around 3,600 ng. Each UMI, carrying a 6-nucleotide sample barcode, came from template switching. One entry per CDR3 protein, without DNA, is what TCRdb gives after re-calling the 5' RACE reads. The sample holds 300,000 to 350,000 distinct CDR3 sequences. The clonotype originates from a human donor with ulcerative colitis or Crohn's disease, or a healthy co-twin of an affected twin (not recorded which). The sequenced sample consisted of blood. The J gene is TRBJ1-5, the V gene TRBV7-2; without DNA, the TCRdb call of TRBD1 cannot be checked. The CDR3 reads CASSRTRQGVGQPQHF.